The 6 T cell receptor beta chains presented below share a single source sample, sequenced in a study of OX40 agonist ivuxolimab in advanced cancers. Assay used: immunoSEQ multiplex PCR; TCRdb lists only in-frame clones, some missing. The sample holds more than 70,000 clones; over 75% are singletons and the top ten take around 0.5%. The sequences come from CD4+ or CD8+ T cells sorted from blood, collected in a trial of the OX40 agonist ivuxolimab. The receptor source for this set is an adult with an advanced solid tumor such as melanoma, head and neck, liver or kidney cancer.

The rearrangement joins TRBV7-3 to TRBJ1-2; 10 nucleotides agree with TRBD1. The trim removed 0 bases at V and 3 bases at J, leaving 1 base unmatched. Germline assignment: CDR1 SGHTA and CDR2 FQGTGA. CDR3 length: 15 residues. CDR3 region: CASSLTGTGDYGYTF. The DNA of the CDR3 is TGTGCCAGCAGCTTAACTGGGACAGGGGACTATGGCTACACCTTC.

This clone was found a few times. V gene TRBV7-6 combines with J gene TRBJ2-7, with 10 bases identical to TRBD1. Per the germline V gene, CDR1 is SGHVS and CDR2 is FNYEAQ. This CDR3 is built from 15 residues. Germline trimming cut 3 bases from V and 5 bases from J; bases unmatched to any gene: 7. This chain's CDR3 is CASSFQSGTGDEQYF. The CDR3 DNA is TGTGCCAGCAGCTTTCAATCCGGGACAGGGGACGAGCAGTACTTC.

This sequence joins TRBV9 and TRBJ1-5; D is unresolved. Trimming stripped 0 bases from V and 4 bases from J, with 11 bases between. CDR3 length equals 15 residues. CDR1 and CDR2 (germline): SGDLS, YYNGEE. The CDR3 here is CASSVEPGPNQPQHF. The CDR3 DNA sequence: TGTGCCAGCAGCGTAGAACCAGGACCGAATCAGCCCCAGCATTTT.

The CDR3 coding sequence is TGTGCCAGCAGTTTGGGGATACTCTACGAGCAGTACTTC. This translates into CASSLGILYEQYF. The V gene is TRBV28, the J gene TRBJ2-7; D is ambiguous. V lost 3 bases and J 3 bases, leaving 9 bases between the germline ends. This CDR3 comprises 13 residues. Germline V gene data show CDR1 as MDHEN and CDR2 as SYDVKM.

V is TRBV28 and J is TRBJ1-4; TRBD1 might be the D (6 bases). Trimming removed 6 bases at V and 8 bases at J, with 13 bases between. From germline, CDR1 is MDHEN and CDR2 SYDVKM. The CDR3 loop spans 13 amino acids. CDR3 amino acids: CASSPGGSEKLFF. CDR3 bases: TGTGCCAGCAGCCCGGGGGGCAGCGAAAAACTGTTTTTT.

The rearrangement links TRBV7-2 to TRBJ2-7; the match to TRBD2 covers 7 bases. Germline CDR1 reads SGHTA; CDR2 reads FQGNSA. V shed 1 base, J shed 6 bases, and the junction held 12 bases outside the gene matches. This CDR3 has 16 residues. DNA of the CDR3: TGTGCCAGCAGCTTAGGAGGGCAGGGAGGGCGTAGCGAGCAGTACTTC. Its protein is CASSLGGQGGRSEQYF.